The 22 T cell receptor beta chains below were found in one sample sequenced in a study of blood T cell repertoires in COVID-19. The table came from immunoSEQ multiplex PCR; TCRdb's copy has only in-frame clones and leaves some out. The repertoire consists of more than 250,000 clones, with approximately 83% occurring once and the leading ten covering roughly 2.2%. Source material: PBMCs or T cells enriched from blood (not recorded which). The receptors stem from a man aged 25 to 40 who had recovered from COVID-19.

The V and J genes are TRBV3-1 (or the pseudogene TRBV3-2) and TRBJ2-7, with TRBD1 identical over 8 bases. The V gene's germline CDR1 is LGHDT and CDR2 YNNKEL (reference sequence). This CDR3 spans 13 amino acids. Losses at the gene ends were 6 bases for V and 3 bases for J; bases not matched to a gene: 4. CDR3 nucleotides: TGTGCCAGCAGTTTAACAGGGGGCTACGAGCAGTACTTC. Translation gives CASSLTGGYEQYF.

This clone is a singleton in its sample. V gene TRBV18 combines with J gene TRBJ2-7, with 10 bases identical to TRBD2. The V and J ends lost 6 bases and 3 bases, in that order; junction bases with no gene match: 5. CDR1 and CDR2 from the germline V gene are KGHSH and LQKENI. This CDR3 has 14 amino acids. CDR3 sequence (DNA): TGTGCCAGCTCCCCAGCGGGAGGGGACTACGAGCAGTACTTC. It codes for CASSPAGGDYEQYF.

The chain employs TRBV5-1 and TRBJ1-2; tentatively, D is TRBD1 (6 bases). From germline, CDR1 is SGHRS and CDR2 YFSETQ. The CDR3 is 14 amino acids. Between the trimmed V and J ends, which lost 4 bases and 1 base, there was a span of 11 bases. The CDR3 loop is CASSPGTLNYGYTF. The CDR3 coding sequence is TGCGCCAGCAGCCCGGGGACACTTAACTATGGCTACACCTTC.

This chain's CDR3 is CASSSTGTVSEQFF. The CDR3 DNA sequence: TGTGCCAGCAGCTCAACCGGGACAGTAAGTGAGCAGTTCTTC. The chain employs TRBV7-3 and TRBJ2-1, with TRBD1 identical over 7 bases. This CDR3 contains 14 residues. V lost 4 bases, J lost 9 bases, and 9 bases stayed unmatched. The germline gives CDR1 SGHTA, CDR2 FQGTGA.

Comments on this clone: Distinct nucleotide sequences in the sample also encode this CDR3. The chain uses TRBV24-1 and TRBJ2-3; TRBD2 aligns across 11 bases. J was trimmed by 6 bases and V by 3 bases; bases with no gene match: 4. CDR3 length: 15 residues. Germline V lookup: CDR1 KGHDR, CDR2 SFDVKD. The CDR3 is CATSDAGTSGDTQYF. Here the CDR3 DNA reads TGTGCCACCAGTGATGCAGGGACTAGCGGTGATACGCAGTATTTT.

The V call is TRBV2, the J call TRBJ1-1; D possibly corresponds to TRBD1 (5 bases). V lost 4 bases and J 1 base, leaving 7 bases between the germline ends. The CDR3 totals 13 residues. Germline V lookup: CDR1 SNHLY, CDR2 FYNNEI. This CDR3 reads CASSATGNTEAFF. The DNA of the CDR3 is TGTGCCAGCAGTGCAACAGGGAACACTGAAGCTTTCTTT.

The chain recombines TRBV30 with TRBJ1-1; tentatively, D is TRBD1 (5 bases). This CDR3 has 14 amino acids. CDR1 GTSNPN and CDR2 SVGIG come from the germline V gene (reference sequence). V dropped 2 bases and J dropped 6 bases, with 16 bases sitting between them. The CDR3 nucleotides are TGTGCCTGGAGTTACCATCGGGGGGTTCCTGAAGCTTTCTTT. This sequence encodes CAWSYHRGVPEAFF.

A remark on this clone: This specimen includes other DNA sequences encoding the same CDR3. The chain uses TRBV12-3 or TRBV12-4 and TRBJ1-1; no clear D gene. V gave up 1 base and J gave up 6 bases, with 9 bases separating them. The CDR3 length is 13 residues. CDR3 loop: CASSLGGGSEAFF. CDR3 coding DNA: TGTGCCAGCAGTTTAGGAGGTGGATCTGAAGCTTTCTTT.

This clone was detected once. V usage is TRBV5-6 and J usage is TRBJ2-3; the D gene is possibly TRBD1 (7 bases). In germline, CDR1 is SGHDT, CDR2 YYEEEE. The CDR3 is made up of 17 amino acids. The ends were cut back, 4 bases at V and 0 bases at J, with 18 bases in the middle. CDR3 region: CASSPGGGYTSTDTQYF. CDR3 DNA: TGTGCCAGCAGCCCTGGAGGGGGCTACACTAGCACAGATACGCAGTATTTT.

This clone was counted once. The V and J genes are TRBV24-1 and TRBJ2-7, with a possible D match to TRBD1 (6 bases). V was clipped by 3 bases and J by 2 bases, with 13 bases between them. This CDR3 region has 15 residues. Germline loops: CDR1 KGHDR, CDR2 SFDVKD. CDR3 amino acids: CATSDPRGSPYEQYF. For the CDR3, the DNA is TGTGCCACCAGTGATCCCAGGGGATCCCCCTACGAGCAGTACTTC.

The genes are TRBV7-2 and TRBJ1-2; a weak D match, TRBD1 (5 bases). The CDR3 has 15 residues. Trimming took 5 bases from V and 1 from J, leaving 14 bases between them. The germline V gene encodes CDR1 SGHTA and CDR2 FQGNSA. The CDR3 region is CASSPGTGVNYGYTF. As DNA, the CDR3 is TGTGCCAGCAGCCCCGGGACGGGGGTTAACTATGGCTACACCTTC.

This chain links TRBV10-3 with TRBJ1-4; tentatively, D is TRBD1 (6 bases). Germline values: CDR1 ENHRY, CDR2 SYGVKD. The CDR3 contains 15 residues. V lost 2 bases to trimming and J lost 8 bases, with 15 bases between them. CDR3 DNA sequence: TGTGCCATCAGTGAGATAACAGGGTCGCTAGAAAAACTGTTTTTT. This encodes CAISEITGSLEKLFF.

V and J are TRBV6-5 and TRBJ1-1, with no clear D. The V gene's germline CDR1 is MNHEY and CDR2 SVGAGI. V was pared by 2 bases and J by 6 bases, with 10 bases between. The CDR3 loop spans 13 amino acids. The CDR3 nucleotides are TGTGCCAGCAGTTACCGTCACGGTGCTGAAGCTTTCTTT. It yields the protein CASSYRHGAEAFF.

The chain employs TRBV7-2 and TRBJ1-3, with unresolved D. The CDR3 is made up of 15 amino acids. V was shortened by 0 bases and J by 0 bases, with 6 bases between the two germline ends. Germline assignment: CDR1 SGHTA and CDR2 FQGNSA. CDR3 loop: CASSLAGGSGNTIYF. CDR3 coding DNA: TGTGCCAGCAGCTTAGCTGGAGGCTCTGGAAACACCATATATTTT.

This CDR3 reads CASSPTPGQPNTEAFF. CDR3 sequence (DNA): TGTGCCAGCAGCCCAACCCCGGGACAGCCGAACACTGAAGCTTTCTTT. V is TRBV7-3 and J is TRBJ1-1; TRBD1 aligns across 7 bases. V gave up 5 bases and J gave up 1 base; unmatched junction bases: 10. From germline, CDR1 is SGHTA and CDR2 FQGTGA. CDR3 length equals 16 residues.

This clone showed up just a few times. V gene TRBV14 combines with J gene TRBJ1-2; 7 nucleotides match TRBD1. Germline V gene lookup returns CDR1 SGHDN and CDR2 FVKESK. The CDR3 is made up of 14 amino acids. V was clipped by 1 base and J by 6 bases; unmatched bases: 5. This CDR3 reads CASSQATGINGYTF. The CDR3 DNA sequence: TGTGCCAGCAGCCAAGCGACAGGGATAAATGGCTACACCTTC.

This clone was recorded a few times. J is TRBJ2-7 and V is TRBV5-1, with 11 bases aligning to TRBD1. Germline loops: CDR1 SGHRS, CDR2 YFSETQ. This CDR3 comprises 15 residues. Unmatched junction bases numbered 3, after V lost 4 bases and J lost 0 bases. The CDR3 sequence: CASSTGQGASYEQYF. CDR3 nucleotides: TGCGCCAGCAGCACTGGACAGGGGGCCTCCTACGAGCAGTACTTC.

The chain is built from TRBV11-2 and TRBJ2-7; 10 bases match TRBD1. This CDR3 contains 14 residues. The germline CDR1 and CDR2 sequences are SGHAT and FQNNGV. V shed 3 bases, J shed 2 bases, and the junction held 1 base outside the gene matches. The CDR3 reads CASSFDRGPYEQYF. DNA for the CDR3: TGTGCCAGCAGCTTCGACAGGGGGCCCTACGAGCAGTACTTC.

The genes are TRBV7-3 and TRBJ2-7; 9 bases map to TRBD1. Germline V gives CDR1 SGHTA, CDR2 FQGTGA. The CDR3 is 15 residues long. Trimming cost V 5 bases and J 0 bases; bases outside gene matches: 5. The CDR3 loop reads CASSLTGGSSYEQYF. DNA of the CDR3: TGTGCCAGCAGCCTGACAGGGGGGAGCTCCTACGAGCAGTACTTC. Full variable domain (missing parts from reference TRBV7-3 and TRBJ2-7): GAGVSQTPSNKVTEKGKYVELRCDPISGHTALYWYRQSLGQGPEFLIYFQGTGAADDSGLPNDRFFAVRPEGSVSTLKIQRTERGDSAVYLCASSLTGGSSYEQYFGPGTRLTVT.

This rearrangement joins TRBV25-1 to TRBJ2-7; the D is unclear. From germline, CDR1 is MGHDK and CDR2 SYGVNS. The CDR3 sequence is 13 residues long. The V and J ends lost 4 bases and 7 bases respectively, with 14 bases between them. CDR3 sequence (DNA): TGTGCCAGCAGTGTGGGCAGGCACTCGGAGCAGTACTTC. Translated: CASSVGRHSEQYF.

V and J are TRBV6-1 and TRBJ1-2; unclear D gene. The CDR3 sequence is 15 residues long. The germline gives CDR1 MNHNS, CDR2 SASEGT. The V gene lost 0 bases and the J gene lost 2 bases, with 10 bases spanning the gap. DNA of the CDR3: TGTGCCAGCAGTGAAGCGCTTGCAGTGAACTATGGCTACACCTTC. Residues: CASSEALAVNYGYTF.

The chain has TRBV4-1 and TRBJ1-1; perhaps TRBD1 as D (5 bases). CDR1 is MGHRA, CDR2 YSYEKL, per germline. Trimming removed 1 base from V and 0 bases from J, with 12 bases in between. This CDR3 is built from 16 residues. The CDR3 spells CASSQVAGIMNTEAFF. CDR3 DNA: TGCGCCAGCAGCCAAGTCGCAGGGATCATGAACACTGAAGCTTTCTTT.